The 8 T cell receptor beta chains below were found in one sample sequenced in a study of blood T cell repertoires in COVID-19. Only in-frame clones appear in the TCRdb table, and some are missing; sequencing was by immunoSEQ multiplex PCR. The sample contains approximately 400,000 clones, roughly 90% of which appear only once. Input material: peripheral blood. The receptors derive from a man aged 35 to 55 with acute or convalescent COVID-19.

The chain uses TRBV19 and TRBJ1-2; 7 positions match TRBD1. Per germline, CDR1 LNHDA and CDR2 SQIVND (reference sequence). Trimming cost V 8 bases and J 4 bases; bases outside gene matches: 10. The CDR3 covers 14 residues. CDR3 amino acids: CASFHTGTAYGYTF. The CDR3 DNA follows: TGTGCCAGTTTCCATACCGGGACAGCCTATGGCTACACCTTC.

The genes are TRBV19 and TRBJ2-7; D unclear. The germline CDR1 and CDR2 sequences are LNHDA and SQIVND (reference sequence). The CDR3 loop spans 16 amino acids. V was pared by 3 bases and J by 1 base, with 16 bases between. The CDR3 loop is CASSMNPTSPSYEQYF. The CDR3 region has the DNA TGTGCCAGTAGTATGAATCCCACTTCCCCATCCTACGAGCAGTACTTC.

This chain uses TRBV6-5 with TRBJ2-7, with a possible D match to TRBD2 (5 bases). The CDR3 totals 16 residues. The germline V gene encodes CDR1 MNHEY and CDR2 SVGAGI. Trimming removed 0 bases at V and 3 bases at J, with 15 bases between. The CDR3 is CASSYSPGGGSYEQYF. The CDR3 region has the DNA TGTGCCAGCAGTTACTCCCCAGGAGGTGGGAGCTACGAGCAGTACTTC.

Points on this clone: In the same sample, other DNA sequences code for this CDR3. CDR3: CASSLGTVSSYEQYF. As DNA, the CDR3 is TGCGCCAGCTCCCTCGGGACAGTTAGCTCCTACGAGCAGTACTTC. V usage is TRBV5-1 and J usage is TRBJ2-7; 7 bases line up with TRBD1. The CDR3 runs to 15 residues. Germline V gene data show CDR1 as SGHRS and CDR2 as YFSETQ. J lost 0 bases, V lost 7 bases, and 10 bases had no gene match.

The genes are TRBV11-2 and TRBJ2-5; a possible D gene is TRBD2 (6 bases). Germline V gives CDR1 SGHAT, CDR2 FQNNGV. CDR3 length equals 13 residues. V was shortened by 5 bases and J by 5 bases, with 12 bases between the two germline ends. As DNA, the CDR3 is TGTGCCAGCAGCACGGGACTTTCCGAGACCCAGTACTTC. It encodes CASSTGLSETQYF.

The J gene is TRBJ2-7, the V gene TRBV28, with D possibly matching TRBD1 (6 bases). Trimming shortened V by 6 bases and J by 3 bases, and 15 bases separated the two germline ends. The CDR3 has 14 amino acids. Germline-derived CDR1 and CDR2 are MDHEN and SYDVKM. CDR3 sequence (DNA): TGTGCCAGCAGCACCGGGACACAATTCTACGAGCAGTACTTC. Protein: CASSTGTQFYEQYF.

The CDR3 here is CASSESGRVAKNIQYF. Written as DNA, the CDR3 is TGTGCCAGCAGCGAAAGCGGGAGGGTAGCCAAAAACATTCAGTACTTC. The rearrangement links TRBV5-4 to TRBJ2-4; 10 bases are shared with TRBD2. Germline V CDR1 and CDR2: SGHNT, YYREEE (reference sequence). The CDR3 runs to 16 residues. V was pared by 4 bases and J by 0 bases, with 4 bases of the junction left unmatched. The complete variable domain, with remaining parts taken from reference TRBV5-4 and TRBJ2-4, reads ETGVTQSPTHLIKTRGQQVTLRCSSQSGHNTVSWYQQALGQGPQFIFQYYREEENGRGNFPPRFSGLQFPNYSSELNVNALELDDSALYLCASSESGRVAKNIQYFGAGTRLSVL.

The rearrangement joins TRBV12-3 or TRBV12-4 to TRBJ2-7, with D maybe TRBD2 (5 bases). Trimming left V 6 bases short and J 3 bases short, with 12 bases between. This CDR3 contains 13 residues. The chain's CDR3 is CASRADPYYEQYF. The CDR3 bases are TGTGCCAGCAGAGCGGACCCATACTACGAGCAGTACTTC.